This T cell receptor beta chain was sequenced in a study of chemoradiotherapy in HPV16-positive cancers. Study overall: Candidate HPV-specific clones and shared TCR motifs came from a couple of HPV16-positive patients. Overall study results and limits: Only a couple of HPV16-positive patients supplied the functional HPV-specificity definition.

As to this clone: The antigen remains unidentified.

Assay used: immunoSEQ multiplex PCR; TCRdb lists only in-frame clones, some missing. This table holds 30,000 to 40,000 clones, around 92% found once. The source of this sequence is a human donor with HPV-associated anogenital cancer. The sample here was blood, taken from a patient who underwent chemoradiotherapy.

CDR3 sequence (DNA): TGTGCCAGCAGTGAATACCTCAGGGGCTACACCTTC. Amino acid sequence: CASSEYLRGYTF. This chain uses TRBV25-1 with TRBJ1-2; D gene uncertain. Germline V CDR1 and CDR2: MGHDK, SYGVNS. V gave up 0 bases and J gave up 8 bases, with 7 bases separating them. This CDR3 spans 12 amino acids.